This record covers a single TCR beta chain. One end of the junction fails to match germline, which may point to a read error. The study profiled TCR beta VDJ and CDR3 using genomic DNA as template. Via MiXCR, TCRdb re-called the reads, giving one row per CDR3 protein. The repertoire holds 400,000 to 500,000 distinct CDR3 sequences, with 65% to 80% as singletons. This sample is drawn from a study of CD8+CD57+ T cells in acquired aplastic anemia. The V gene's germline CDR1 is SNHLY and CDR2 FYNNEI. The CDR3 consists of 13 residues. V gene TRBV2 combines with J gene TRBJ1-6; D unresolved. Material for sequencing was sorted CD4+, CD8+, or CD8+CD57+ T cells (not recorded which) from PBMCs. This TCR came from a human donor in good health, serving as a control. Written as DNA, the CDR3 is TGTGCCAGCAGCTTAGCGTCCCCCACACCCCCCCCCTTT. Protein: CASSLASPTPPPF. Combining the CDR3 with reference TRBV2 and TRBJ1-6 gives the whole variable domain EPEVTQTPSHQVTQMGQEVILRCVPISNHLYFYWYRQILGQKVEFLVSFYNNEISEKSEIFDDQFSVERPDGSNFTLKIRSTKLEDSAMYFCASSLASPTPPPFGNGTRLTVT.